This T cell receptor (beta chain) was sequenced for a study of blood T cells in healthy people across ages. The germline V gene has CDR1 ENHRY and CDR2 SYGVKD. V shed 4 bases, J shed 5 bases, and the junction held 14 bases outside the gene matches. This CDR3 is built from 17 residues. This clonotype was recorded many times. A second PCR of about 6 to 11 cycles used a sample-barcoded 5' primer and a J-beta primer mix. TCRdb re-analysed the 5' RACE reads in MiXCR, keeping a single row per CDR3 protein. The profile shows 850,000 to 1,000,000 distinct CDR3 sequences, around 48% of them singletons. Source material: blood. The J gene is TRBJ2-5, the V gene TRBV10-3; TRBD1 agrees at 9 bases. This TCR derives from a man aged 25 to 40 in good health. This CDR3 is CAISVGIDRGTGETQYF. CDR3 in DNA: TGTGCCATCAGTGTCGGTATCGACAGGGGGACAGGCGAGACCCAGTACTTC.